The T cell receptor beta chain described here comes from a study of blood T cell repertoires in COVID-19 (TCRdb year 2020). Notes on the research overall: Samples covering the acute and convalescent phases of COVID-19 were provided by collaborators in the United States, Italy and Spain. A de-identified subject ID, COVID-19 status, age in years and sex were almost always included in the sample metadata. Where HLA class I and class II types were available, the types were taken from metadata supplied by the sample provider, not from assay-based typing. The repertoires were made available in a free public database intended to serve as a resource for research on the immune response to SARS-CoV-2. The samples were drawn from the first 160 participants of the ongoing ImmuneRACE study and from 1,254 subjects provided by 6 global collaborators. Subjects who had been exposed to COVID-19, were actively infected with it, or had recovered from it provided the deeply sampled blood TCRbeta repertoires that made up the dataset. The material from the prospective study consisted of cDNA or gDNA derived from T cells, B-cell-depleted T cells, or PBMCs. Results and caveats for the whole study, not just this receptor: Clinical and demographic metadata were provided uncurated, with the amount varying by source and participant.

Details on this clone: The antigen this receptor binds is unknown. Base quality data are lacking; no much larger clone is found one base away.

TCRbeta CDR3 regions were amplified from genomic DNA by means of the immunoSEQ Assay, a bias-controlled multiplex PCR. The authors' pipeline ran thus. The number of nucleated cells in each sample was estimated from the amplification of reference gene primers within the assay. To quantify the absolute abundance of each unique TCRbeta CDR3 rearrangement, sequence reads were collapsed and filtered. For each sample, productive Simpson clonality was calculated by taking the square root of Simpson's diversity index across productive rearrangements. Held by TCRdb, this immuneACCESS table contains in-frame sequences only and omits some clones. Under half of the omission traces to an unresolved V gene where checked; the cause of the rest is unknown. That table gives V, J and clone size, and the DNA gave D and trimming. The sample data list approximately 210,000 clones, and around four fifths of these were observed just once. The ten largest clonotypes hold about 0.95% of the sample.

One collaborating source in Seattle enrolled patients during active infection and followed them longitudinally through the course of disease. The collaborating institutions used their own protocols to collect whole blood in K2EDTA tubes. For TCRbeta analysis, collaborator samples were shipped as frozen whole blood, as isolated PBMCs, or as DNA extracted from either sample type. CDR1 and CDR2 were assigned from the germline V gene as SGHRS and YFSETQ. Taken from cysteine to phenylalanine, the CDR3 has 13 residues. Only CDR3 DNA is held: 39 bases, read in frame from base 1. V loses 6 bases, J loses 1 base, and the germline ends lie 11 bases apart.

Here the chain combines TRBV5-1 and TRBJ2-7; a weak D assignment points to TRBD1 (6 bases agree). The specimen was peripheral blood. This TCR was recovered from a man aged 60 to 75 with COVID-19, enrolled during active disease. The nucleotide sequence reads as follows: TGCGCCAGCACCCGTACAGGGTCCTACGAGCAGTACTTC. It codes for CASTRTGSYEQYF.